The 19 T cell receptor beta chains listed next were all sequenced from one sample in a study of CD8+ T cells in alopecia areata. Treatment here: oral pan-JAK inhibitor, 5-10 mg twice daily. cDNA reverse transcribed from extracted RNA served as the sequencing template. Data came from immunoSEQ multiplex PCR; TCRdb stores just in-frame clones and leaves some out. The sample yields approximately 200,000 clones, 40% to 55% seen once. This specimen consisted of CD4+ T cells sorted from blood, obtained at roughly week 38, from a patient treated with tofacitinib. The source of these receptors is a human donor with alopecia areata.

The gene calls are TRBV5-1 and TRBJ1-1; 8 nucleotides agree with TRBD1. Germline values: CDR1 SGHRS, CDR2 YFSETQ. This CDR3 comprises 16 residues. The V segment lost 1 base and the J segment 0 bases; nucleotides outside the gene matches: 5. CDR3 sequence reads: CASSLTAGGMNTEAFF. As DNA, the CDR3 is TGCGCCAGCAGCTTGACGGCAGGGGGCATGAACACTGAAGCTTTCTTT.

This clone showed up many times. The chain couples TRBV29-1 to TRBJ2-5, with a possible D match to TRBD1 (6 bases). Germline V gene lookup returns CDR1 SQVTM and CDR2 ANQGSEA. The CDR3 is made up of 15 amino acids. The V and J ends lost 3 bases and 7 bases respectively, with 21 bases between them. The CDR3 sequence: CSVEWGQTPLGTQYF. The CDR3 DNA reads TGCAGCGTTGAGTGGGGACAAACGCCCCTCGGGACCCAGTACTTC.

J is TRBJ1-4 and V is TRBV5-1; D is undetermined. This CDR3 comprises 14 residues. Germline CDR1 SGHRS, CDR2 YFSETQ. Between the trimmed V and J ends, which lost 1 base and 4 bases, there was a span of 8 bases. CDR3 region: CASSLNSYNEKLFF. The CDR3 DNA is TGCGCCAGCAGCTTGAACAGCTATAATGAAAAACTGTTTTTT. Combining the CDR3 with reference TRBV5-1 and TRBJ1-4 gives the whole variable domain KAGVTQTPRYLIKTRGQQVTLSCSPISGHRSVSWYQQTPGQGLQFLFEYFSETQRNKGNFPGRFSGRQFSNSRSEMNVSTLELGDSALYLCASSLNSYNEKLFFGSGTQLSVL.

The chain carries TRBV5-1 and TRBJ2-7; no firm D call. CDR3 length equals 14 residues. Germline CDR1 reads SGHRS; CDR2 reads YFSETQ. The V end lost 3 bases, the J end lost 0 bases, and 10 bases lay between the germline ends. This CDR3 reads CASSSELTSYEQYF. The CDR3 DNA reads as TGCGCCAGCAGCTCTGAACTTACCTCCTACGAGCAGTACTTC.

V and J are TRBV6-5 and TRBJ2-2; D ambiguous. This CDR3 is 13 amino acids long. V dropped 6 bases and J dropped 10 bases, with 15 bases sitting between them. Germline CDR1 and CDR2: MNHEY and SVGAGI. The CDR3 spells CASSPVERTELFF. CDR3 DNA sequence: TGTGCCAGCAGCCCCGTTGAGAGGACGGAGCTGTTTTTT.

This chain uses TRBV15 with TRBJ2-1; TRBD2 agrees at 9 bases. Germline V lookup: CDR1 LNHNV, CDR2 YYDKDF (reference sequence). The J segment lost 3 bases and the V segment lost 1 base, leaving 1 base of the junction unmatched. The CDR3 covers 15 residues. The CDR3 sequence is CATSRALAGYNEQFF. For the CDR3, the DNA is TGTGCCACCAGCAGAGCACTAGCGGGCTACAATGAGCAGTTCTTC.

The gene calls are TRBV19 and TRBJ2-7; 12 bases are a match to TRBD2. This CDR3 has 15 amino acids. Trimming at V came to 5 bases and at J to 0 bases, leaving 2 bases not matched to a gene. Per the germline V gene, CDR1 is LNHDA and CDR2 is SQIVND (reference sequence). The CDR3 region has the DNA TGTGCCAGTAGTTTGGGACTAGCGGGCTCCTACGAGCAGTACTTC. Translating gives CASSLGLAGSYEQYF. The variable domain in full, with the rest retrieved from reference TRBV19 and TRBJ2-7, is DGGITQSPKYLFRKEGQNVTLSCEQNLNHDAMYWYRQDPGQGLRLIYYSQIVNDFQKGDIAEGYSVSREKKESFPLTVTSAQKNPTAFYLCASSLGLAGSYEQYFGPGTRLTVT.

There are a few counts of this clone. This sequence joins TRBV7-2 and TRBJ1-1; D is undetermined. Germline V gene data show CDR1 as SGHTA and CDR2 as FQGNSA. The CDR3 length is 13 residues. V lost 5 bases, J lost 5 bases, and 12 bases lay in between. DNA of the CDR3: TGTGCCAGCAGCACCTTCCGGGCAACTGAAGCTTTCTTT. Amino acid sequence: CASSTFRATEAFF.

The J gene is TRBJ2-7, the V gene TRBV7-2; D not resolved. Germline V gene sequence: CDR1 SGHTA, CDR2 FQGNSA. V was cut by 5 bases and J by 3 bases, with 8 bases left in between. This CDR3 has 12 amino acids. For the CDR3, the DNA is TGTGCCAGCAGCCCCACCGGCTACGAGCAGTACTTC. Amino acid sequence: CASSPTGYEQYF.

This chain links TRBV7-2 with TRBJ2-1; 10 bases fit TRBD1. The V gene end was trimmed by 3 bases and the J gene end by 9 bases; junction bases not matched to a gene: 8. The CDR3 totals 15 residues. The germline gives CDR1 SGHTA, CDR2 FQGNSA. CDR3 sequence (DNA): TGTGCCAGCAGCTTTGGGACAGGGGTACAGGGTGAGCAGTTCTTC. It is translated as CASSFGTGVQGEQFF.

V usage is TRBV19 and J usage is TRBJ2-3; maybe TRBD2 (5 bases). The germline CDR1 and CDR2 sequences are LNHDA and SQIVND (reference sequence). The V gene lost 6 bases and the J gene lost 3 bases, with 13 bases spanning the gap. The CDR3 contains 14 residues. The CDR3 DNA sequence: TGTGCCAGTAGGAACGGACGGGGAACAGATACGCAGTATTTT. Its protein is CASRNGRGTDTQYF.

The chain is built from TRBV30 and TRBJ2-2, with TRBD2 as a possible D gene (6 bases). Trimming took 2 bases from V and 3 from J, leaving 19 bases between them. CDR3 size: 17 residues. CDR1 and CDR2 from the germline V gene are GTSNPN and SVGIG (reference sequence). CDR3 protein: CAWSRSLAGSDTGELFF. The DNA for the CDR3 is TGTGCCTGGAGTCGGAGCCTGGCGGGAAGCGACACCGGGGAGCTGTTTTTT.

The sample holds a few counts of this clone. At the DNA level, this CDR3 is encoded by other sequences in the same sample as well. The chain links TRBV29-1 to TRBJ2-2; 10 bases are shared with TRBD1. The CDR3 is 13 residues long. Germline V lookup: CDR1 SQVTM, CDR2 ANQGSEA. Trimming took 6 bases from V and 5 from J; bases not matched to a gene: 3. The CDR3, as DNA: TGCAGCGTCAGGACAGGGGGGACCGGGGAGCTGTTTTTT. Protein: CSVRTGGTGELFF.

The gene calls are TRBV6-6 and TRBJ2-1; TRBD2 might be the D (6 bases). V was pared by 6 bases and J by 1 base, with 16 bases between. The CDR3 has 16 amino acids. Per the germline V gene, CDR1 is MNHNY and CDR2 is SVGAGI (reference sequence). Here the CDR3 DNA reads TGTGCCAGCAGACCTCCGGGCGGGAAGTCCTACAATGAGCAGTTCTTC. This encodes CASRPPGGKSYNEQFF.

The chain is built from TRBV30 and TRBJ1-1, with D perhaps TRBD1 (5 bases). The CDR3 length is 14 residues. CDR1 and CDR2 from the germline V gene are GTSNPN and SVGIG (reference sequence). V lost 2 bases and J 0 bases, leaving 10 bases between the germline ends. CDR3 region: CAWSPPTVNTEAFF. DNA of the CDR3: TGTGCCTGGAGTCCCCCGACAGTGAACACTGAAGCTTTCTTT.

V gene TRBV7-2 combines with J gene TRBJ2-5, with D possibly matching TRBD2 (6 bases). In germline, CDR1 is SGHTA, CDR2 FQGNSA. The CDR3 spans 17 residues. V dropped 5 bases and J dropped 5 bases, with 24 bases sitting between them. The CDR3, as DNA: TGTGCCAGCAGCCCAACCCTCTCCCCGGGGACTTGGGAGACCCAGTACTTC. Translating it yields CASSPTLSPGTWETQYF.

The chain couples TRBV30 to TRBJ1-2; TRBD1 matches at 9 bases. The V gene's germline CDR1 is GTSNPN and CDR2 SVGIG (reference sequence). V was clipped by 8 bases and J by 3 bases; unmatched bases: 7. This CDR3 has 13 residues. Written as DNA, the CDR3 is TGTGCCCGCACAGGGGGCGCGGACTATGGCTACACCTTC. It is translated as CARTGGADYGYTF.

This rearrangement joins TRBV29-1 to TRBJ1-2; 7 bases map to TRBD1. The CDR3 is 13 residues long. The trim removed 4 bases at V and 3 bases at J, leaving 5 bases unmatched. Germline V CDR1 and CDR2: SQVTM, ANQGSEA. CDR3 sequence: CSVARDSDYGYTF. The CDR3 nucleotides read TGCAGCGTTGCCCGGGACAGTGACTATGGCTACACCTTC. The variable domain in full, with the rest retrieved from reference TRBV29-1 and TRBJ1-2, is SAVISQKPSRDICQRGTSLTIQCQVDSQVTMMFWYRQQPGQSLTLIATANQGSEATYESGFVIDKFPISRPNLTFSTLTVSNMSPEDSSIYLCSVARDSDYGYTFGSGTRLTVV.

This clone was counted only a few times. The chain uses TRBV7-2 and TRBJ2-5; maybe TRBD1 (5 bases). Germline V gene data show CDR1 as SGHTA and CDR2 as FQGNSA. The V end was cut by 5 bases, the J end by 1 base, with 11 bases between. The length of the CDR3 is 14 residues. CDR3 DNA: TGTGCCAGCAGCGCAACGACAGTCCAAGAGACCCAGTACTTC. This gives the protein CASSATTVQETQYF.